This entry lists 8 T cell receptor beta chains sequenced from one sample in a study of T cell responses to AZD1222 COVID-19 vaccine. The assay was immunoSEQ multiplex PCR, and TCRdb's table has in-frame clones only and misses some. The sample shows 180,000 or so clones, around 90% of them seen only once. This material consisted of peripheral blood, taken 28 days after the second AZD1222 dose. The receptors here all came from an adult who received the AZD1222 COVID-19 vaccine.

This chain links TRBV30 with TRBJ2-2, with D unresolved. Trimming removed 2 bases at V and 4 bases at J, with 8 bases between. CDR3 length: 13 amino acids. Per the germline V gene, CDR1 is GTSNPN and CDR2 is SVGIG (reference sequence). CDR3 nucleotide sequence: TGTGCCTGGAGTAGGCAGCCCACCGGGGAGCTGTTTTTT. Encoded protein: CAWSRQPTGELFF.

V gene TRBV21-1 combines with J gene TRBJ1-1; the tabulated D call, TRBD1, remains unverified against the DNA. TRBV21-1 is annotated as a pseudogene. The CDR3 runs 14 residues. CDR3 coding DNA: TGTGCCAGCAGCAAAAGGGGGATGAACACTGAAGCTTTCTTT. Its translation: CASSKRGMNTEAFF.

This clone was detected once. The chain combines TRBV6-1 with TRBJ1-6; maybe TRBD1 (5 bases). The V end lost 1 base, the J end lost 7 bases, and 11 bases lay between the germline ends. This CDR3 spans 15 amino acids. Germline V lookup: CDR1 MNHNS, CDR2 SASEGT. In DNA, the CDR3 is TGTGCCAGCAGTGAAGTTGGGGGTCCCAATTCACCCCTCCACTTT. It translates to CASSEVGGPNSPLHF.

The chain joins TRBV4-1 to TRBJ2-3; a possible D gene is TRBD2 (6 bases). Deletions cut 3 bases from V and 2 bases from J, with 21 bases between. The germline CDR1 and CDR2 sequences are MGHRA and YSYEKL. The CDR3 loop spans 18 amino acids. CDR3 loop: CASSQTPGGRGYTDTQYF. The CDR3 region has the DNA TGCGCCAGCAGCCAGACCCCCGGTGGGCGGGGCTACACAGATACGCAGTATTTT.

This chain joins TRBV11-2 and TRBJ2-6; possible D gene TRBD2, 7 bases. Germline CDR1 reads SGHAT; CDR2 reads FQNNGV. V lost 4 bases, J lost 5 bases, and 21 bases lay in between. This CDR3 contains 18 residues. Here the CDR3 reads CASSSSNWQGTRANVLTF. In DNA, the CDR3 is TGTGCCAGCAGCTCTAGCAATTGGCAGGGGACTAGGGCCAACGTCCTGACTTTC.

The chain is built from TRBV7-2 and TRBJ1-2, with D unresolved. V was clipped by 2 bases and J by 2 bases, with 6 bases between them. Germline CDR1 is SGHTA and CDR2 is FQGNSA. The CDR3 loop spans 13 amino acids. The DNA of the CDR3 is TGTGCCAGCAGCTTATCGGAGAACTATGGCTACACCTTC. This translates into CASSLSENYGYTF.

J is TRBJ2-1 and V is TRBV18; 9 bases fit TRBD1. With 4 bases clipped from V and 3 bases from J, the junction kept 4 bases outside the gene matches. In germline, CDR1 is KGHSH, CDR2 LQKENI. CDR3 length: 15 residues. CDR3 DNA sequence: TGTGCCAGCTCACGAGACAGGGGGGGCTACAATGAGCAGTTCTTC. Protein product: CASSRDRGGYNEQFF. Complete variable domain (other parts from reference TRBV18 and TRBJ2-1): NAGVMQNPRHLVRRRGQEARLRCSPMKGHSHVYWYRQLPEEGLKFMVYLQKENIIDESGMPKERFSAEFPKEGPSILRIQQVVRGDSAAYFCASSRDRGGYNEQFFGPGTRLTVL.

This chain links TRBV5-1 with TRBJ1-2; tentative D call: TRBD1 (6 bases). In germline, CDR1 is SGHRS, CDR2 YFSETQ. V was cut by 4 bases and J by 8 bases, with 15 bases left in between. The CDR3 is 13 amino acids. CDR3 sequence (DNA): TGCGCCAGCAGCATCGGGACATTCGACGGCTACACCTTC. Protein: CASSIGTFDGYTF. The entire variable domain, with the rest obtained from reference TRBV5-1 and TRBJ1-2, is as follows: KAGVTQTPRYLIKTRGQQVTLSCSPISGHRSVSWYQQTPGQGLQFLFEYFSETQRNKGNFPGRFSGRQFSNSRSEMNVSTLELGDSALYLCASSIGTFDGYTFGSGTRLTVV.